The TCR beta chain described here comes from a study of T-cell reconstitution after alpha-beta-depleted transplantation in children. Unique molecular identifiers were incorporated into the prepared TCRbeta library. TCRdb re-analysed the PCR reads in MiXCR, keeping a single row per CDR3 protein. Seen here are around 500,000 distinct CDR3 sequences, roughly 23% observed once, and the top ten hold 13% to 15%. With 6 bases clipped from V and 0 bases from J, the junction kept 4 bases outside the gene matches. This CDR3 is built from 16 residues. In this sample, this clonotype turned up a few times. The chain links TRBV12-3 or TRBV12-4 to TRBJ1-5, with 11 bases identical to TRBD1. Material: PBMCs, mostly from graft donor cells, obtained 360 days after TCRalphabeta/CD19-depleted stem cell transplant. The sequence was collected from a boy younger than two who had a stem cell transplant for acute myeloid leukemia, so the T cells may come from the graft donor. The CDR3 DNA reads TGTGCCAGCAGGGGACAGGGGGAATATAGCAATCAGCCCCAGCATTTT. Protein product: CASRGQGEYSNQPQHF.